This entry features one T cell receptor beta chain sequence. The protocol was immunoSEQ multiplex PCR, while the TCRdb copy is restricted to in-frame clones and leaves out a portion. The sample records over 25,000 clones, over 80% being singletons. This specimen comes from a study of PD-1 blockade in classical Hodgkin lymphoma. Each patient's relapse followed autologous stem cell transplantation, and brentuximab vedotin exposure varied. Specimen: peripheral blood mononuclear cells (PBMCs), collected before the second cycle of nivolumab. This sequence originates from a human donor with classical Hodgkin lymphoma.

CDR3 nucleotide sequence: TGTGCCAGCAGCTCAACGTGGGACCTCCTCGTAGGACAGCCCCAGCATTTT. This sequence encodes CASSSTWDLLVGQPQHF. The V and J genes are TRBV5-8 and TRBJ1-5, with TRBD1 as a possible D gene (5 bases). Trimming cost V 3 bases and J 7 bases, with 23 bases left between them. The CDR3 contains 17 residues. Germline V gene lookup returns CDR1 SGHTS and CDR2 YDEGEE.